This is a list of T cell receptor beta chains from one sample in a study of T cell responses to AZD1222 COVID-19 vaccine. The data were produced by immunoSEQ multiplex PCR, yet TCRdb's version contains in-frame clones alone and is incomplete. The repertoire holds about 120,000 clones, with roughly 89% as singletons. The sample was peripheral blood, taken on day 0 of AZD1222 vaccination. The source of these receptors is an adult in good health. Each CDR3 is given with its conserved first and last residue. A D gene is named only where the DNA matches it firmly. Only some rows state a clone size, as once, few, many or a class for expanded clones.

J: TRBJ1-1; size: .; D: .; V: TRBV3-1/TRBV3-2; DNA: TGTGCCAGCAGCCAGGGGACTGAAGCTTTCTTT; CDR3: CASSQGTEAFF
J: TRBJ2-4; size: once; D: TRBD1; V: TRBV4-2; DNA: TGTGCCAGCAGCCAAGATCCTGGGACAGGGGCAATTCAGTACTTC; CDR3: CASSQDPGTGAIQYF
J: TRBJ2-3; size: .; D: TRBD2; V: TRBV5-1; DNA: TGCGCCAGCAGCGAGGTGACTAGCGTAGATACGCAGTATTTT; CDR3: CASSEVTSVDTQYF
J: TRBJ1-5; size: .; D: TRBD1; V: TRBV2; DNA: TGTGCCAGCAGCGTACTACAGGGGAAGCCCCAGCATTTT; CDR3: CASSVLQGKPQHF
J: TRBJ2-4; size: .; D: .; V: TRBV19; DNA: TGTGCCAGTAGACGTAATGAAGCCAAAAACATTCAGTACTTC; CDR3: CASRRNEAKNIQYF
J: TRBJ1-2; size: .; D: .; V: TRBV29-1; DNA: TGCAGCGTTGAAGATTCCGGGACGGTCTATGGCTACACCTTC; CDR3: CSVEDSGTVYGYTF
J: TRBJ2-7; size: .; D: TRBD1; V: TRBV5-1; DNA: TGCGCCAGCAGCTTGGCCTCCAGGGGGCTCGCCGAGCAGTACTTC; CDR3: CASSLASRGLAEQYF
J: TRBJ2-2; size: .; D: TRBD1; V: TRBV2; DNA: TGTGCCAGCAGTGCCCGACAGGGGAACACCGGGGAGCTGTTTTTT; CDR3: CASSARQGNTGELFF
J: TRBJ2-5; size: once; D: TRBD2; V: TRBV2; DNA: TGTGCCAGCCGGACTAGCGGGAGTAGGGGAGAGACCCAGTACTTC; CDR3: CASRTSGSRGETQYF
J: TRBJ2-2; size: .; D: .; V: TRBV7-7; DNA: TGTGCTAGCAGCTCGGACGTCGGGGAGCTGTTTTTT; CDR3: CASSSDVGELFF
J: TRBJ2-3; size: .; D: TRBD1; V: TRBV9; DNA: TGTGCCAGCAGCGTAACAGGGGGACCGCTCTCCACAGATACGCAGTATTTT; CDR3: CASSVTGGPLSTDTQYF
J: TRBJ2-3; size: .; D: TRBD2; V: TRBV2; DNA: TGTGCCAGCATGGGTGCGCGGGGGGGAGATACGCAGTATTTT; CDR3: CASMGARGGDTQYF
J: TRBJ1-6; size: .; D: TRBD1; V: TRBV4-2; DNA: TGTGCCAGCAGCCAAGATGGGGAGGGGGCTAAATCACCCCTCCACTTT; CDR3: CASSQDGEGAKSPLHF
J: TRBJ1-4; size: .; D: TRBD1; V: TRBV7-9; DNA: TGTGCCAGCAGCTTAGTGGCGGGGACAGTTAATGAAAAACTGTTTTTT; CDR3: CASSLVAGTVNEKLFF
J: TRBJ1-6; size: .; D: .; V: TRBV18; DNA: TGTGCCAGCTCCCCGAGACCCCTCCACTTT; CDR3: CASSPRPLHF
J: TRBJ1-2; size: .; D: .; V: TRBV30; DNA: TGTGCCTGGACTGGGGGCGATGGCTACACCTTC; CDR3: CAWTGGDGYTF
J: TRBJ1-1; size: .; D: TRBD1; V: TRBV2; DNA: TGTGCCAGCAGGCGGGACAGGGCAATGAACACTGAAGCTTTCTTT; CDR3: CASRRDRAMNTEAFF
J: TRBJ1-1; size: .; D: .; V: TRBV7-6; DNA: TGTGCCAGCAGCTTAGATGGTGGGTCCACTGAAGCTTTCTTT; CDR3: CASSLDGGSTEAFF
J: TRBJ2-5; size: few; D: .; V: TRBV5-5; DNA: TGTGCCAGCAGCTTAAGAGAGGCCCAGTACTTC; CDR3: CASSLREAQYF
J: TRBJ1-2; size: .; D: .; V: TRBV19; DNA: TGTGCCAGTAGTATTTCAGCTCCATCTAACTATGGCTACACCTTC; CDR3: CASSISAPSNYGYTF
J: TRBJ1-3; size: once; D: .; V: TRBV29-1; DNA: TGCAGCGTTGAAGTTATGAACCTTGGAAACACCATATATTTT; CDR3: CSVEVMNLGNTIYF
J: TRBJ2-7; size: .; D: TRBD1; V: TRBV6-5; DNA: TGTGCCAGCAGGCACGACAGGGTCTCCTACGAGCAGTACTTC; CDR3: CASRHDRVSYEQYF
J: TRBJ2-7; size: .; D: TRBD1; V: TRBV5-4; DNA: TGTGCCAGCAGCCCAACAGGGGGTAGGAACTCCTACGAGCAGTACTTC; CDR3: CASSPTGGRNSYEQYF
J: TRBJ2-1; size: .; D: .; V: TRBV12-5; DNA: TGTGCTAGTGGTTTGTGGCGGGGACCGTCCCATGAGCAGTTCTTC; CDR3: CASGLWRGPSHEQFF
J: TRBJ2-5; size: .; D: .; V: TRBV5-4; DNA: TGTGCCAGCAGTTCGTCGGGAAGTTTAAAGACCCAGTACTTC; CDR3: CASSSSGSLKTQYF
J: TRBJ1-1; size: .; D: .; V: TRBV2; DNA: TGTGCCTGCTTAGTCGACATGAACACTGAAGCTTTCTTT; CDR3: CACLVDMNTEAFF
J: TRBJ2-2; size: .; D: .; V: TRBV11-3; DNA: TGTGCCAGCAGCTTCTCCCCCGGGGAGCTGTTTTTT; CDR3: CASSFSPGELFF
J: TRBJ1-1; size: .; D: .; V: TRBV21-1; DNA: TGTGCCAGCAGCAACCTGACCTGGGAGACTGAAGCTTTCTTT; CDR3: CASSNLTWETEAFF
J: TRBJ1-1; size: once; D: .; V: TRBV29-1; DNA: TGCAGCGTCCGGGTCACTGAAGCTTTCTTT; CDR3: CSVRVTEAFF
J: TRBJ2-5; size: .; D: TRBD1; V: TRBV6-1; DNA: TGTGCCAGCAGTGAAGGGACAGGCAAAGAGACCCAGTACTTC; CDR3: CASSEGTGKETQYF
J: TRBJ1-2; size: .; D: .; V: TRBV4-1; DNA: TGCGCCAGCAGCCAAGGGGGATCGGGCTACACCTTC; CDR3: CASSQGGSGYTF
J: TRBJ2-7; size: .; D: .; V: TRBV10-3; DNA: TGTGCCATCAGTGAGTCGGGGGGCTCCTACGAGCAGTACTTC; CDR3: CAISESGGSYEQYF
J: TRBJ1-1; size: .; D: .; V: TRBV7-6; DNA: TGTGCCAGCAGCTTAGGGACAGTGAACACTGAAGCTTTCTTT; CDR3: CASSLGTVNTEAFF
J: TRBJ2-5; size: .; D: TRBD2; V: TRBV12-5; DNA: TGTGCTAGTGGTCTCGGACAGGGAAGCCTTCTGGGACTAGCGGGAGTGGGGAAGACCCAGTACTTC; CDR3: CASGLGQGSLLGLAGVGKTQYF
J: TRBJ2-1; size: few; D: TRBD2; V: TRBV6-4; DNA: TGTGCCAGCAGACCCGGGACTAGCGGGAACAATGAGCAGTTCTTC; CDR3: CASRPGTSGNNEQFF
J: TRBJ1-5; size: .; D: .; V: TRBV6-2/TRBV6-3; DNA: TGTGCCAGCAGTTACTACGGCAGCAATCAGCCCCAGCATTTT; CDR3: CASSYYGSNQPQHF
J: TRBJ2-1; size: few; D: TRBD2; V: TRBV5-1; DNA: TGCGCCAGCAGCTTGGGACTAGCGGGACCGTACAATGAGCAGTTCTTC; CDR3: CASSLGLAGPYNEQFF
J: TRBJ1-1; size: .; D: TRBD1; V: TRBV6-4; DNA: TGTGCCAGCAGGAGGGACAGGTCCAACACTGAAGCTTTCTTT; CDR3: CASRRDRSNTEAFF
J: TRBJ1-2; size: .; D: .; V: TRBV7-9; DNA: TGTGCCAGCAGCTTAGGCCAGGACTATGGCTACACCTTC; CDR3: CASSLGQDYGYTF